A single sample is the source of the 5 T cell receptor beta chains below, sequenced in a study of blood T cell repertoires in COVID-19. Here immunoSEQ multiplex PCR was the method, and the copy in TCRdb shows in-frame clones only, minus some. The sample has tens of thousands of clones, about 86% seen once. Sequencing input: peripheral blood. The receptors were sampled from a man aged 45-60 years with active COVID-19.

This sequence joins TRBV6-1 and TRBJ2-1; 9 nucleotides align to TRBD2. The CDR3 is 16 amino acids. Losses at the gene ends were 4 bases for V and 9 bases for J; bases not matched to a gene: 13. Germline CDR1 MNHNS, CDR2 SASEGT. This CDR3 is CASSVSLGGGVGEQFF. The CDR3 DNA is TGTGCCAGCAGTGTTTCCCTCGGCGGGGGGGTCGGTGAGCAGTTCTTC.

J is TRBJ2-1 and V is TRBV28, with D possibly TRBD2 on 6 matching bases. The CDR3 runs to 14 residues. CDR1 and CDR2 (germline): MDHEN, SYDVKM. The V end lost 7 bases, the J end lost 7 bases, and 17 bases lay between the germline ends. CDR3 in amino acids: CASTPPGLTNEQFF. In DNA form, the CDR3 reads TGTGCCAGCACCCCCCCGGGACTTACAAATGAGCAGTTCTTC.

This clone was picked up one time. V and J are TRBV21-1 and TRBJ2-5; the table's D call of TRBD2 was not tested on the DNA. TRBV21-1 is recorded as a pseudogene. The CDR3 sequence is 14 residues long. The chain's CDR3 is CASSNTSRQETQYF. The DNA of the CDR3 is TGTGCCAGCAGCAACACTAGCCGCCAAGAGACCCAGTACTTC.

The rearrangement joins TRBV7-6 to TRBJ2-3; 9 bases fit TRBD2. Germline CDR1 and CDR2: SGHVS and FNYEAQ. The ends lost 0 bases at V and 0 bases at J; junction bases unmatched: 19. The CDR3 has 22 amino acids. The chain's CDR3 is CASSLAPSGREGARFSTDTQYF. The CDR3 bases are TGTGCCAGCAGCTTAGCGCCGTCGGGGCGGGAGGGCGCCCGCTTTAGCACAGATACGCAGTATTTT.

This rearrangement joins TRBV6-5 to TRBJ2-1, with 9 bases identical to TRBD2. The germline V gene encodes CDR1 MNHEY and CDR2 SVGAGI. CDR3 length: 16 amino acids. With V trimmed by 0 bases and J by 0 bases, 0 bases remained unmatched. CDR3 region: CASSYSAGGSYNEQFF. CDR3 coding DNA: TGTGCCAGCAGTTACTCAGCGGGGGGCTCCTACAATGAGCAGTTCTTC.